This paragraph reports one T cell receptor beta chain. Only in-frame clones appear in the TCRdb table, and some are missing; sequencing was by immunoSEQ multiplex PCR. The sample yields about 120,000 clones, 85% to 90% seen once. This sample is drawn from a study of control samples from healthy donors and cancer patients. V lost 4 bases, J lost 3 bases, and 6 bases stayed unmatched. The V gene's germline CDR1 is SQVTM and CDR2 ANQGSEA. The CDR3 is 14 residues long. Sequencing was carried out using blood. V and J are TRBV29-1 and TRBJ1-2; 9 nucleotides match TRBD1. This TCR was recovered from a man aged 30-40 years in good health. The CDR3 region has the DNA TGCAGCGTTGGAGAACAGGGGGCAGACTATGGCTACACCTTC. Protein: CSVGEQGADYGYTF.